This T cell receptor (beta chain) was documented in a study of T-cell memory formation after mild COVID-19. Study-wide points: Clones that contracted from day 15 to 85 had balanced CD4/CD8; later expanders were CD4+ biased. Some clones that responded were present in memory (sampled pre-infection), which suggests cross-reactive memory joined. CD4+ contracting clones were mainly CM and EM; CD8+ ones, EMRA.

Comments on this clonotype: Its antigen is unknown.

Amplification by 5'RACE using constant-segment primers produced TCR alpha and TCR beta cDNA libraries that carried sample barcodes and UMIs. A single record per CDR3 protein comes from TCRdb applying MiXCR to the 5' RACE reads. In the table there are roughly 450,000 distinct CDR3 sequences, 15% to 20% of which are singletons. This CDR3 spans 16 amino acids. J lost 4 bases, V lost 6 bases, and 4 bases had no gene match. This TCR was sampled from an adult woman who had mild COVID-19 (a few samples of this study predate the infection). Cell type and time point are not known. Sequencing was done on a sample of PBMCs or a T cell subset sorted from them (not recorded which). The chain links TRBV12-3 or TRBV12-4 to TRBJ2-1; TRBD2 agrees at 15 bases. CDR3 sequence: CASRWTSGGVYNEQFF. Here the CDR3 DNA reads TGTGCCAGCAGATGGACTAGCGGGGGGGTTTACAATGAGCAGTTCTTC.